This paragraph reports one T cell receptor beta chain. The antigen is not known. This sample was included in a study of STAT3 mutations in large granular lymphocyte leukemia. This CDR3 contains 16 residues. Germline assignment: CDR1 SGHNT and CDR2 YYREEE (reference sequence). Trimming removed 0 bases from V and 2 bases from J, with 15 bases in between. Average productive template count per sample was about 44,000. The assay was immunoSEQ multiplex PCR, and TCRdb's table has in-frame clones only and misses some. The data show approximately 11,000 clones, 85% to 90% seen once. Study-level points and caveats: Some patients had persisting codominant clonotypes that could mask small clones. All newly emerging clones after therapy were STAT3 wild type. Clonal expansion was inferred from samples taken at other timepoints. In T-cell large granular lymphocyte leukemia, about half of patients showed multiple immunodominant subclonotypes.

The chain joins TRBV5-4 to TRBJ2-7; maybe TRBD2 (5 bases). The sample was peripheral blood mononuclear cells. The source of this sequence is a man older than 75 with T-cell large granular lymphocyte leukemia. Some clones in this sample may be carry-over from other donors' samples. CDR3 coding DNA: TGTGCCAGCAGCTTGGGAGGGAGTATCCCCGCCTACGAGCAGTACTTC. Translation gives CASSLGGSIPAYEQYF.